A selection of T cell receptor beta chains follows, all from one sample in a study of blood T cell repertoires in COVID-19. The table came from immunoSEQ multiplex PCR; TCRdb's copy has only in-frame clones and leaves some out. The data show fewer than 350,000 clones, approximately 80% seen once. The sequencing sample was made of peripheral blood. The receptors here all came from a woman in her forties or fifties with active or convalescent COVID-19. The CDR3 runs from the conserved cysteine through the conserved F or W. D genes are given only for firm matches. Size values are once, few and many counts, or a class for expanded clones, and some rows have none.

v_call	clone_size	j_call	d_call	cdr3_nt	cdr3_aa
TRBV27	once	TRBJ2-3	TRBD2	TGTGCCAGCAGAGACGGGAGGGCCGGAGATACGCAGTATTTT	CASRDGRAGDTQYF
TRBV7-9	-	TRBJ2-7	TRBD2	TGTGCCAGCACCCCCCTCCGGGGACTAGCGGGGGCTTCCTACGAGCAGTACTTC	CASTPLRGLAGASYEQYF
TRBV5-1	-	TRBJ1-1	-	TGCGCCAGCAGCTTGGCAGGGTGGGGGAACACTGAAGCTTTCTTT	CASSLAGWGNTEAFF
TRBV27	-	TRBJ1-2	-	TGTGCCAGCAGTTTATCGGAGACATGGAGGGACGGCTACACCTTC	CASSLSETWRDGYTF
TRBV2	few	TRBJ1-5	-	TGTGCCAGCACGGGGTTTGGCAATCAGCCCCAGCATTTT	CASTGFGNQPQHF
TRBV5-4	-	TRBJ1-1	TRBD1	TGTGCCAGCAGCCCCTGGGACAGCCTTAATGAAGCTTTCTTT	CASSPWDSLNEAFF
TRBV19	-	TRBJ2-1	-	TGTGCCAGTAGTTGGGCAGGGCGGCCATACTCCTACAATGAGCAGTTCTTC	CASSWAGRPYSYNEQFF
TRBV6-8	once	TRBJ1-1	-	TGTGCCAGCAGTCGGGGGGCCCCCATGAACACTGAAGCTTTCTTT	CASSRGAPMNTEAFF
TRBV5-1	-	TRBJ1-2	TRBD1	TGCGCCAGCAGCCCGGGACAGGGATATGGCTACACCTTC	CASSPGQGYGYTF
TRBV19	few	TRBJ2-5	-	TGTGCCAGTAGTATAACAGGGGGGGGAGAGACCCAGTACTTC	CASSITGGGETQYF
TRBV5-1	-	TRBJ2-1	TRBD2	TGCGCCAGCAGCCTGGGGACTAGCGGGAGCCTGAATGAGCAGTTCTTC	CASSLGTSGSLNEQFF
TRBV25-1	-	TRBJ2-3	TRBD1	TGTGCCAGCAGTGAATCAAGGACAGGGTGGACAGATACGCAGTATTTT	CASSESRTGWTDTQYF
TRBV29-1	-	TRBJ2-3	-	TGCAGCGTTGGGGGGGATAGCACAGATACGCAGTATTTT	CSVGGDSTDTQYF
TRBV5-1	-	TRBJ2-2	TRBD1	TGCGCCAGCAGCTTGGCCCCAGGGGGCGTTGGCGGGGAGCTGTTTTTT	CASSLAPGGVGGELFF
TRBV27	-	TRBJ2-7	-	TGTGCCAGCAGTTTTTACCCCCCACTCGACAAGAACTCCTACGAGCAGTACTTC	CASSFYPPLDKNSYEQYF
TRBV6-5	-	TRBJ1-1	-	TGTGCCAGCAGTTACGGGGGGTTGAGCACTGAAGCTTTCTTT	CASSYGGLSTEAFF
TRBV19	-	TRBJ2-7	TRBD1	TGTGCCAGTAGTAGGGACAGACTCTCCTACGAGCAGTACTTC	CASSRDRLSYEQYF
TRBV2	-	TRBJ1-4	-	TGTGCCAGCAGTACGACAAGGATGGCAACTAATGAAAAACTGTTTTTT	CASSTTRMATNEKLFF
TRBV5-6	-	TRBJ2-5	-	TGTGCCAGCAGCTTTAGCCGGGAGCAAGAGACCCAGTACTTC	CASSFSREQETQYF
TRBV3-1/TRBV3-2	-	TRBJ2-1	-	TGTGCCAGCAGCCGCGAACCCGTCCCGGACACGTCCTACAATGAGCAGTTCTTC	CASSREPVPDTSYNEQFF
TRBV2	-	TRBJ2-7	-	TGTGCCAGCAGCCAAGGTTGGAGTGGTTCCGAGCAGTACTTC	CASSQGWSGSEQYF
TRBV3-1/TRBV3-2	-	TRBJ1-2	TRBD1	TGTGCCAGCAGTCACTCCGGGACAGGGCACTATGGCTACACCTTC	CASSHSGTGHYGYTF
TRBV2	-	TRBJ2-6	-	TGTGCCAGCAGACCCGAGGGCTCTGGGGCCAACGTCCTGACTTTC	CASRPEGSGANVLTF
TRBV28	-	TRBJ1-2	-	TGTGCCAGCAGTGCCTTAACACGGGACACCTATGGCTACACCTTC	CASSALTRDTYGYTF
TRBV11-2	-	TRBJ1-1	-	TGTGCCAGCAGCTTAGAAGGACAGTCCATGAACACTGAAGCTTTCTTT	CASSLEGQSMNTEAFF
TRBV10-3	-	TRBJ2-7	TRBD2	TGTGCCATCAGTGCGGGACTAGCGGGAGGCTACGAGCAGTACTTC	CAISAGLAGGYEQYF
TRBV11-3	-	TRBJ2-3	-	TGTGCCAGCAGCTCCCCCTACCTATACTGGGCTACAAGCACAGATACGCAGTATTTT	CASSSPYLYWATSTDTQYF
TRBV18	-	TRBJ1-2	TRBD1	TGTGCCAGCTCACCGGACAGGGGCCATGGCTACACCTTC	CASSPDRGHGYTF
TRBV7-8	once	TRBJ2-7	TRBD2	TGTGCCAGCAGCTTACTCGGGACTAGCGGGAGGGCCTACGAGCAGTACTTC	CASSLLGTSGRAYEQYF
TRBV13	-	TRBJ2-6	-	TGTGCCAGCAGCCCCAGGGTGGCTGGGGCCAACGTCCTGACTTTC	CASSPRVAGANVLTF
TRBV18	-	TRBJ1-4	TRBD1	TGTGCCAGCTCGCCGAGGACAGGGGGGGATGAAAAACTGTTTTTT	CASSPRTGGDEKLFF
TRBV12-3/TRBV12-4	-	TRBJ1-1	-	TGTGCCAGTCTACAGGTCTTGAACACTGAAGCTTTCTTT	CASLQVLNTEAFF
TRBV6-4	-	TRBJ2-2	TRBD2	TGTGCCAGCAGTGATAGGTGGCTAGCGGACGAGACCGGGGAGCTGTTTTTT	CASSDRWLADETGELFF
TRBV29-1	few	TRBJ1-3	-	TGCAGCGTAATGTCGGGAAACACCATATATTTT	CSVMSGNTIYF
TRBV9	-	TRBJ1-6	TRBD1	TGTGCCAGCAGCTCTCAGACAGGGGGGCATTCACCCCTCCACTTT	CASSSQTGGHSPLHF
TRBV19	-	TRBJ2-5	TRBD2	TGTGCCAGTAGTTTTCGCGGGGGCCAAGAGACCCAGTACTTC	CASSFRGGQETQYF
TRBV18	few	TRBJ1-5	-	TGTGCCAGCTCTCAGGGTTCCGATCAGCCCCAGCATTTT	CASSQGSDQPQHF